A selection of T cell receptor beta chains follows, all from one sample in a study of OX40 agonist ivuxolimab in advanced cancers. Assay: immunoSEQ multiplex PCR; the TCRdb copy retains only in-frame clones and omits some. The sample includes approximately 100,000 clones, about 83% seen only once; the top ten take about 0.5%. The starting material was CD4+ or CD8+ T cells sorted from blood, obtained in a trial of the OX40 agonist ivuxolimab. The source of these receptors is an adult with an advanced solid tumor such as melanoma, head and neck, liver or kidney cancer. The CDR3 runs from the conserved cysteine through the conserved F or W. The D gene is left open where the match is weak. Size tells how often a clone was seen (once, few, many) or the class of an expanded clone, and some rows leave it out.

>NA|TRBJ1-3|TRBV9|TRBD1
TGTGCCAGCGGGACAGGGACTTATGGAAACACCATATATTTT
CASGTGTYGNTIYF
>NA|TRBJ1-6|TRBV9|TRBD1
TGTGCCAGCAGATTCGGACAGGGAGAGGATTCACCCCTCCACTTT
CASRFGQGEDSPLHF
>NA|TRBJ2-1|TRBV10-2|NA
TGCGCCAGCAGACGAAACAGGGGGGGTTTATTATTCAGCTCCTACAATGAGCAGTTCTTC
CASRRNRGGLLFSSYNEQFF
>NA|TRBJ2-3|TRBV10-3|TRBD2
TGTGCCATCAGTGACGCCGAATTGGCGGGGGGACGGGATACGCAGTATTTT
CAISDAELAGGRDTQYF
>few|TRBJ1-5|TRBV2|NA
TGTGCCAGCGAGGGGGAGGTGGATCAGCCCCAGCATTTT
CASEGEVDQPQHF
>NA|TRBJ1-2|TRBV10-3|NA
TGTGCTTATCGGGAGGGGTACGAGGGCGGCTACACCTTC
CAYREGYEGGYTF
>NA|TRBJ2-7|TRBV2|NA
TGTGCCAGCAGTATGGGGACCTACGAGCAGTACTTC
CASSMGTYEQYF
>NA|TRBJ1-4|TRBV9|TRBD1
TGTGCCAGCAGCGTAGGCCCCTCGACAGGGGCAGAGTATGAAAAACTGTTTTTT
CASSVGPSTGAEYEKLFF
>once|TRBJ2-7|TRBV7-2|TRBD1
TGTGCCAGTTCGGGACAGAACTCCTACGAGCAGTACTTC
CASSGQNSYEQYF
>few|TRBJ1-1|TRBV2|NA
TGTGCCAGCCAGCATGGCACTGAAGCTTTCTTT
CASQHGTEAFF
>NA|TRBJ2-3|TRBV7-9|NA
TGTGCCAGCAGCAAGATGCAGGGGAGGACTGATACGCAGTATTTT
CASSKMQGRTDTQYF
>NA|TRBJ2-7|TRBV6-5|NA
TGTGCCAGCAGGTATCAACCCGGACAGCCCCTAGAGCAGTACTTC
CASRYQPGQPLEQYF
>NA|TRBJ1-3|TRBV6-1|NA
TGTGCCAGCAGTCCCGACAGTTCTGGAAACACCATATATTTT
CASSPDSSGNTIYF
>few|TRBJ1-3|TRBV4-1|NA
TGCGCCAGCAGCCAAGGAATAGCTTCGAAATTGGACACCATATATTTT
CASSQGIASKLDTIYF
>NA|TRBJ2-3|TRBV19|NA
TGTGCCAGTAAAGGGAGAGGGTACGCAGATACGCAGTATTTT
CASKGRGYADTQYF
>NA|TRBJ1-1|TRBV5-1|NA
TGCGCCAGCAGCTTCTTCGGGGGTGGCACTGAAGCTTTCTTT
CASSFFGGGTEAFF
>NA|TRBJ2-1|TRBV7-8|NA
TGTGCCAGCAGCAGCCCCGGCGGTGAGCAGTTCTTC
CASSSPGGEQFF
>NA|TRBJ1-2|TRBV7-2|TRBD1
TGTGCCAGCAGCCCAACTACAGGGGGCGGCTACACCTTC
CASSPTTGGGYTF
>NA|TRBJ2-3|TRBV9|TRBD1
TGTGCCAGCAGCGCCCGGGACAGCCGGTCTACGCAGTATTTT
CASSARDSRSTQYF
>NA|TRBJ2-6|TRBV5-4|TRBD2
TGTGCCAGCACCTCCGGGGGGGCGAGTGGGGCCAACGTCCTGACTTTC
CASTSGGASGANVLTF
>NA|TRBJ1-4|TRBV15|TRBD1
TGTGCCACCAGCAGGGACAGGGGGAATGAAAAACTGTTTTTT
CATSRDRGNEKLFF
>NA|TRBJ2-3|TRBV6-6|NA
TGTGCCAGCAGTTTACCGACGAACCTGCAGTATTTT
CASSLPTNLQYF
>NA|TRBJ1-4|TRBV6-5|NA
TGTGCCACCAAAAATAGTCGTTTGGGGAGTGAAAAACTGTTTTTT
CATKNSRLGSEKLFF
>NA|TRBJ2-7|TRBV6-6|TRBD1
TGTGCCAGCAGTTACGCCGGGACAGGGAGCTACGAGCAGTACTTC
CASSYAGTGSYEQYF
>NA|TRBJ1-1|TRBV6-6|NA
TGTGCCAGCAGGCCCCGGGACACCTCGAACACTGAAGCTTTCTTT
CASRPRDTSNTEAFF
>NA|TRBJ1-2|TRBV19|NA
TGTGCCAGTAGTATCGGCAGGACCTATGGCTACACCTTC
CASSIGRTYGYTF
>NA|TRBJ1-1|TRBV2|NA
TGTGCCAGCGGGGGGCAAGCCGAAGCTTTCTTT
CASGGQAEAFF
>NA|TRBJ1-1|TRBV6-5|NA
TGTGCCAGCAGTTATGGACAGATGAACACTGAAGCTTTCTTT
CASSYGQMNTEAFF